This T cell receptor (beta chain) was observed in a study of technical replicates of blood from several donors. The data were produced by immunoSEQ multiplex PCR, yet TCRdb's version contains in-frame clones alone and is incomplete. This sample has tens of thousands of clones, with approximately 97% found just once. Trimming took off 3 bases at V and 4 bases at J, with 21 bases between the two ends. CDR3 length: 18 residues. Germline lookup yields CDR1 MGHRA and CDR2 YSYEKL. V usage is TRBV4-1 and J usage is TRBJ2-2; maybe TRBD1 (6 bases). The sequence was obtained from a human donor in good health. Sequencing was done on a sample of T cells isolated from PBMCs. The CDR3 DNA reads TGCGCCAGCAGCCATGCCAGGGGTCGGGGAGCTGGCACCGGGGAGCTGTTTTTT. Amino acid sequence: CASSHARGRGAGTGELFF.